This T cell receptor (beta chain) emerged from a study of post-analysis software for immune sequencing data. Study context: The cohort encompassed relapsing-remitting, secondary progressive and progressive-relapsing multiple sclerosis disease courses. General observations from the study: Relative to controls, patients had several TRBV segments at higher frequency, with TRBV5-6, TRBV5-1 and TRBV20-1 among these.

Each TCR beta cDNA library carried unique molecular identifiers. TCRdb re-analysed the PCR reads in MiXCR, keeping a single row per CDR3 protein. The data show around 150,000 distinct CDR3 sequences, 36% seen once. V shed 3 bases and J shed 2 bases, with 10 bases lying between them. Germline loops: CDR1 SQVTM, CDR2 ANQGSEA. The length of the CDR3 is 13 residues. This clonotype was counted a few times. What it binds is unknown. This clonotype was sampled from a girl aged 5-17 years with multiple sclerosis. The chain has TRBV29-1 and TRBJ2-5; possibly TRBD1 or TRBD2 for D (5 bases each). The specimen comprised blood, sampled after autologous hematopoietic stem cell transplantation. CDR3 DNA sequence: TGCAGCGTTGATGGGACCGCGCAAGAGACCCAGTACTTC. It translates to CSVDGTAQETQYF.